This TCR beta chain was found in a study of T-cell memory formation after mild COVID-19. Overall study: Most TCR clusters belonged to a single donor. Study-wide results and limits: The study found balanced CD4/CD8 in clones contracting day 15 to 85 and a CD4+ lean in later expanders. CD4+ clones that contracted lay mainly in CM and EM; CD8+ ones lay in EMRA.

In germline, CDR1 is SNHLY, CDR2 FYNNEI. The germline V and J ends were trimmed by 5 bases and 11 bases, with 15 bases remaining between them. The CDR3 has 12 amino acids. Via MiXCR, TCRdb re-called the 5' RACE reads, giving one row per CDR3 protein. The table shows 500,000 to 550,000 distinct CDR3 sequences, with over 20% occurring only once. With respect to this clonotype: What it recognizes is unknown.

This clonotype was obtained from an adult woman who had mild COVID-19 (a few samples of this study predate the infection). Cell type and time point are not known. Sequencing was carried out using PBMCs or a T cell subset sorted from them (not recorded which). The chain recombines TRBV2 with TRBJ1-1; possibly TRBD1 for D (6 bases). The CDR3 region has the DNA TGTGCCAGCAGTTCAGGGGTATTCGAGGCTTTCTTT. Translation: CASSSGVFEAFF. The variable domain in full, completed from reference TRBV2 and TRBJ1-1, reads EPEVTQTPSHQVTQMGQEVILRCVPISNHLYFYWYRQILGQKVEFLVSFYNNEISEKSEIFDDQFSVERPDGSNFTLKIRSTKLEDSAMYFCASSSGVFEAFFGQGTRLTVV.